This T cell receptor beta chain originates from a study of blood T cell repertoires in COVID-19. For the study at large: Sources were T cells, B-cell-depleted T cells, or PBMCs; the material itself was cDNA or gDNA.

The V segment lost 2 bases and the J segment 7 bases; nucleotides outside the gene matches: 4. Germline V CDR1 and CDR2: MNHNY, SVGAGI (reference sequence). This CDR3 comprises 13 residues. The method was immunoSEQ multiplex PCR; TCRdb's version includes in-frame clones alone and lacks a portion of them. The sample includes roughly 180,000 clones, 60% to 80% seen only once; the top ten take 15% to 20%. The sequence derives from a man between 60 and 70 years old with active or convalescent COVID-19. Material: peripheral blood. This sequence joins TRBV6-6 and TRBJ2-7; 8 nucleotides match TRBD2. The CDR3 DNA is TGTGCCAGCAGTTACCGGGGGGGAATGGAGCAGTACTTC. Translation gives CASSYRGGMEQYF.